Listed below are T cell receptor beta chains from one sample, sequenced in a study of T-cell memory formation after mild COVID-19. TCRdb reanalysed the 5' RACE reads using MiXCR and keeps one entry per CDR3 protein. The table shows about 410,000 distinct CDR3 sequences, with more than 15% occurring only once. The sequenced sample was PBMCs or a T cell subset sorted from them (not recorded which). All receptors come from a man younger than 35 who had mild COVID-19 (a few samples of this study predate the infection). Cell type and time point are not known. Both conserved end residues are part of each CDR3. A D gene is named only where the DNA matches it firmly. Rows give clone size only sometimes, using once, few, many, or a class for an expanded clone.

d_call	v_call	j_call	clone_size	cdr3_aa	cdr3_nt
-	TRBV4-3	TRBJ1-2	few	CASSRGGGSYGYTF	TGCGCCAGCAGCCGGGGAGGGGGTTCCTATGGCTACACCTTC
-	TRBV10-2	TRBJ1-2	few	CASSPVGLTYGYTF	TGCGCCAGCAGTCCCGTGGGTCTCACGTATGGCTACACCTTC
-	TRBV3-1	TRBJ2-3	few	CASSLGGPWGADTQYF	TGTGCCAGCAGCCTCGGCGGGCCCTGGGGCGCAGATACGCAGTATTTT
-	TRBV7-2	TRBJ1-3	-	CASTRLRSARNTIYF	TGTGCCAGCACCAGACTTAGGTCGGCGCGAAACACCATATATTTT
TRBD2	TRBV7-2	TRBJ2-5	few	CASNGLAGRETQYF	TGTGCCAGCAACGGACTAGCGGGGCGAGAGACCCAGTACTTC
-	TRBV7-2	TRBJ1-2	-	CASRPGRVYGYTF	TGTGCCAGCAGACCCGGACGGGTCTATGGCTACACCTTC
-	TRBV4-3	TRBJ2-3	few	CASSQDWGSPDTQYF	TGCGCCAGCAGCCAAGATTGGGGGAGCCCAGATACGCAGTATTTT
TRBD1	TRBV20-1	TRBJ2-4	-	CSASWDRVAKNIQYF	TGCAGTGCTAGTTGGGACAGGGTCGCCAAAAACATTCAGTACTTC
-	TRBV28	TRBJ1-5	-	CASSLGIQKNQPQHF	TGTGCCAGCAGTTTAGGGATACAGAAGAATCAGCCCCAGCATTTT
-	TRBV28	TRBJ1-2	-	CASSETGTYGYTF	TGTGCCAGCAGCGAAACAGGGACCTATGGCTACACCTTC
-	TRBV5-1	TRBJ2-2	many	CASSSLATNTGELFF	TGCGCCAGCAGCTCGCTAGCGACGAACACCGGGGAGCTGTTTTTT
-	TRBV5-1	TRBJ2-5	few	CASSIQGYEETQYF	TGCGCCAGCAGCATACAGGGTTACGAAGAGACCCAGTACTTC
TRBD1	TRBV4-3	TRBJ1-2	-	CASSPDPGTGYGYTF	TGCGCCAGCAGCCCCGATCCCGGGACAGGGTATGGCTACACCTTC
TRBD2	TRBV19	TRBJ2-3	few	CASRQTSVPSDTQYF	TGTGCCAGTAGGCAAACTAGCGTTCCTTCGGATACGCAGTATTTT
-	TRBV7-3	TRBJ2-2	-	CASSLTPDSANTGELFF	TGTGCCAGCAGCTTAACCCCGGACTCTGCGAACACCGGGGAGCTGTTTTTT
TRBD1	TRBV11-2	TRBJ2-7	few	CASSSIRDRDYEQYF	TGTGCCAGCAGCTCTATCCGGGACAGAGACTACGAGCAGTACTTC
-	TRBV6-5	TRBJ2-5	few	CASLGVAGETQYF	TGTGCCAGCCTGGGTGTGGCTGGAGAGACCCAGTACTTC
TRBD2	TRBV7-2	TRBJ2-3	-	CASSSTGTSGDTQYF	TGTGCCAGCAGCTCGACTGGGACTAGCGGAGATACGCAGTATTTT
TRBD2	TRBV7-6	TRBJ2-1	-	CASSSSPGLAGGQVDEQFF	TGTGCCAGCAGCAGCTCCCCGGGACTAGCGGGGGGGCAGGTGGATGAGCAGTTCTTC
TRBD2	TRBV6-5	TRBJ2-1	few	CASSFSGTSGGAYNEQFF	TGTGCCAGCAGTTTTTCAGGGACTAGCGGGGGGGCCTACAATGAGCAGTTCTTC
-	TRBV7-2	TRBJ2-2	-	CASGGNAGGGELFF	TGTGCCAGCGGCGGGAACGCCGGGGGCGGGGAGCTGTTTTTT
TRBD2	TRBV7-2	TRBJ2-3	-	CASSLSGSGGGSTDTQYF	TGTGCCAGCAGCTTAAGCGGTAGCGGGGGGGGTAGCACAGATACGCAGTATTTT
-	TRBV9	TRBJ2-5	-	CASSPTDF	TGTGCCAGCAGCCCGACGGACTTC
TRBD1	TRBV11-2	TRBJ2-1	-	CASSSRTGASYNEQFF	TGTGCCAGCAGCTCTAGGACAGGGGCTTCCTACAATGAGCAGTTCTTC
-	TRBV9	TRBJ2-2	few	CASRGTGGEGGELFF	TGTGCCAGCAGAGGGACTGGGGGAGAGGGCGGGGAGCTGTTTTTT
-	TRBV23-1	TRBJ1-2	-	CASSTSPGYTF	TGCGCCAGCAGCACCAGCCCTGGCTACACCTTC
TRBD1	TRBV6-4	TRBJ2-1	many	CASSDRDSSYNEQFF	TGTGCCAGCAGTGACCGGGACAGTTCTTACAATGAGCAGTTCTTC
-	TRBV4-2	TRBJ2-5	-	CASSPTARVETQYF	TGTGCCAGCAGCCCGACAGCCCGGGTGGAGACCCAGTACTTC
-	TRBV5-1	TRBJ2-3	few	CASSFGLGPDTQYF	TGCGCCAGCAGCTTCGGACTGGGGCCAGATACGCAGTATTTT
-	TRBV5-6	TRBJ1-5	-	CASSLRAGPYNQPQHF	TGTGCCAGCAGCTTGCGCGCAGGGCCTTACAATCAGCCCCAGCATTTT
-	TRBV11-2	TRBJ2-1	-	CASGVGTDNNEQFF	TGTGCCAGCGGCGTGGGGACGGATAACAATGAGCAGTTCTTC
-	TRBV4-3	TRBJ1-1	many	CASSQDSTSGRAFF	TGCGCCAGCAGCCAAGATTCGACCTCCGGTCGGGCTTTCTTT
TRBD1	TRBV29-1	TRBJ2-3	many	CSVEPGQGFRGTQYF	TGCAGCGTCGAACCGGGACAGGGTTTCCGAGGAACGCAGTATTTT
-	TRBV7-2	TRBJ2-5	few	CASSPPGQRETQYF	TGTGCCAGCAGTCCACCGGGCCAAAGAGAGACCCAGTACTTC
TRBD1	TRBV5-1	TRBJ2-1	-	CASSHRGTGGSYNEQFF	TGCGCCAGCAGCCATCGAGGGACAGGGGGCTCCTACAATGAGCAGTTCTTC
TRBD1	TRBV12-3/TRBV12-4	TRBJ1-4	-	CASSPTDRANEKLFF	TGTGCCAGCAGCCCCACGGACAGGGCGAATGAAAAACTGTTTTTT
-	TRBV20-1	TRBJ1-5	-	CSAKDSNQPQHF	TGCAGTGCTAAAGACAGCAATCAGCCCCAGCATTTT
TRBD2	TRBV15	TRBJ2-3	-	CATSSSAGLTDTQYF	TGTGCCACCAGCAGCTCAGCGGGGCTCACAGATACGCAGTATTTT
TRBD1	TRBV5-5	TRBJ1-6	-	CASSSRGGNSPLHF	TGTGCCAGCAGCTCCAGGGGGGGGAATTCACCCCTCCACTTT
TRBD1	TRBV4-1	TRBJ2-1	few	CASSHRQGGNEQFF	TGCGCCAGCAGCCACCGACAGGGGGGCAATGAGCAGTTCTTC
TRBD2	TRBV6-6	TRBJ2-3	-	CASNGQRGVSTDTQYF	TGTGCCAGCAATGGGCAGCGGGGGGTAAGCACAGATACGCAGTATTTT
-	TRBV19	TRBJ2-3	-	CASSIRRGSTDTQYF	TGTGCCAGTAGTATTAGGCGTGGATCCACAGATACGCAGTATTTT
-	TRBV30	TRBJ1-2	many	CASPAGRRRGYTF	TGTGCCTCGCCCGCAGGCAGAAGGAGGGGCTACACCTTC
-	TRBV20-1	TRBJ1-6	-	CSVRQDTNSPLHF	TGCAGTGTCCGACAGGATACGAATTCACCCCTCCACTTT